The 3 T cell receptor beta chains presented below share a single source sample, sequenced in a study of blood T cell repertoires in COVID-19 (dated by TCRdb to the early 2020s). Library preparation was by the immunoSEQ multiplex PCR assay. The table comes from immuneACCESS by way of TCRdb, which keeps in-frame sequences with V and J called. Part of the clones is missing from these tables; in studies checked, under half for an unresolved V gene and the rest for unknown reasons. This sample gives about 430,000 clones in total; about 88% of them show up just once. The ten biggest clones cover around 1.5% of the sample. The sample was PBMCs or T cells enriched from blood (not recorded which). The receptors derive from a woman aged 18-29 years who had been exposed to COVID-19.

V usage is TRBV5-6 and J usage is TRBJ2-7; TRBD2 matches at 11 bases. CDR1 and CDR2 (germline): SGHDT, YYEEEE. The CDR3 is made up of 16 amino acids. J gave up 1 base and V 1 base, and 4 bases lay outside the gene matches. The CDR3 coding sequence is TGTGCCAGCAGCTTGCTAGCGGGAGGTCCTTCCTACGAGCAGTACTTC. This gives the protein CASSLLAGGPSYEQYF. Based on the CDR3 plus reference TRBV5-6 and TRBJ2-7, the full variable domain is DAGVTQSPTHLIKTRGQQVTLRCSPKSGHDTVSWYQQALGQGPQFIFQYYEEEERQRGNFPDRFSGHQFPNYSSELNVNALLLGDSALYLCASSLLAGGPSYEQYFGPGTRLTVT.

This chain uses TRBV7-2 with TRBJ1-6; D not resolved. The CDR3 sequence is 16 residues long. V was cut by 5 bases and J by 0 bases, with 11 bases left in between. Germline V gene sequence: CDR1 SGHTA, CDR2 FQGNSA. CDR3 in amino acids: CASSAAWSSYNSPLHF. CDR3 bases: TGTGCCAGCAGCGCTGCCTGGAGCTCCTATAATTCACCCCTCCACTTT. Using reference TRBV7-2 and TRBJ1-6 for the parts outside the CDR3, the full variable domain is GAGVSQSPSNKVTEKGKDVELRCDPISGHTALYWYRQSLGQGLEFLIYFQGNSAPDKSGLPSDRFSAERTGGSVSTLTIQRTQQEDSAVYLCASSAAWSSYNSPLHFGNGTRLTVT.

The chain uses TRBV15 and TRBJ2-2; D may be TRBD1 (6 bases). CDR3 length equals 15 residues. Trimming stripped 7 bases from V and 4 bases from J, with 16 bases between. Germline loops: CDR1 LNHNV, CDR2 YYDKDF (reference sequence). CDR3 sequence: CATNRGRGGTGELFF. DNA for the CDR3: TGTGCCACCAACCGGGGCAGGGGTGGCACCGGGGAGCTGTTTTTT. Looking up the rest from reference TRBV15 and TRBJ2-2 gives the full variable domain: DAMVIQNPRYQVTQFGKPVTLSCSQTLNHNVMYWYQQKSSQAPKLLFHYYDKDFNNEADTPDNFQSRRPNTSFCFLDIRSPGLGDTAMYLCATNRGRGGTGELFFGEGSRLTVL.